This TCR beta chain is from a study of blood T cell repertoires in COVID-19. Study-level information: COVID-19 samples, acute and convalescent, were from the United States, Italy and Spain. From T cells, B-cell-depleted T cells, or PBMCs came the material, which was cDNA or gDNA.

Original analysis: Estimated nucleated cell counts came from reference gene primer amplification. TCRdb's copy holds only in-frame clones and misses some; the assay was immunoSEQ multiplex PCR. V and J calls and clone size are as listed in that table; D and trimming were resolved from the DNA. There are more than 200,000 clones in the sample; 82% occur only once, and under 8.5% lies in the top ten. The sequencing input was peripheral blood. The sequence was collected from an elderly woman with COVID-19, enrolled during active disease.

In DNA form, the CDR3 reads TGTGCCAGCAGCCCAGGACTAGCGGGAGATAGCTCCTACGAGCAGTACTTC. Its translation is CASSPGLAGDSSYEQYF. The chain is built from TRBV5-6 and TRBJ2-7; TRBD2 aligns across 13 bases. This CDR3 is 17 amino acids long. Trimming cost V 4 bases and J 0 bases; bases outside gene matches: 7. Germline CDR1 and CDR2: SGHDT and YYEEEE.